Below are 29 T cell receptor beta chains sequenced from a single sample in a study of identical twins. TCRdb passed the 5' RACE reads through MiXCR, listing each CDR3 protein once. This sample has 200,000 to 250,000 distinct CDR3 sequences, with less than 8% found just once. The data also belong to a second study, concerning yellow fever vaccine responses in identical twins.

The sample comprised memory (CD45RO+) T cells sorted from blood. All receptors come from a woman between 18 and 29 years old in good health.

This clonotype has just a few counts. The gene calls are TRBV6-1 and TRBJ2-3; D perhaps matches TRBD1 (5 bases). CDR3 size: 14 residues. Germline CDR1 MNHNS, CDR2 SASEGT. The ends were cut back, 6 bases at V and 0 bases at J, with 10 bases in the middle. The CDR3 nucleotides read TGTGCCAGCAGCCAGGGCAGTAGCACAGATACGCAGTATTTT. This sequence encodes CASSQGSSTDTQYF.

This clonotype came up many times. The V call is TRBV9, the J call TRBJ2-1; D is perhaps TRBD1 or TRBD2 (6 bases each). Germline CDR1 reads SGDLS; CDR2 reads YYNGEE. There are 16 residues in the CDR3. V lost 6 bases and J 2 bases, leaving 18 bases between the germline ends. The CDR3 is CASTHPLGGTYNEQFF. DNA for the CDR3: TGTGCCAGCACCCACCCGTTAGGGGGGACCTACAATGAGCAGTTCTTC.

The rearrangement uses TRBV20-1 and TRBJ1-3; D gene uncertain. V lost 0 bases, J lost 13 bases, and 13 bases lay in between. Germline CDR1 reads DFQATT; CDR2 reads SNEGSKA (reference sequence). The CDR3 totals 12 residues. CDR3 DNA sequence: TGCAGTGCTAGAGATTCCAGTCCCCTTATATATTTT. This codes for CSARDSSPLIYF.

The chain has TRBV7-3 and TRBJ1-3, with 8 bases identical to TRBD1. The trim removed 0 bases at V and 1 base at J, leaving 5 bases unmatched. Germline loops: CDR1 SGHTA, CDR2 FQGTGA. CDR3 length equals 17 residues. The CDR3 region has the DNA TGTGCCAGCAGCTTAACCGGAACAGGGGGGTCTGGAAACACCATATATTTT. Encoded protein: CASSLTGTGGSGNTIYF. The whole variable domain, filled in from reference TRBV7-3 and TRBJ1-3, reads GAGVSQTPSNKVTEKGKYVELRCDPISGHTALYWYRQSLGQGPEFLIYFQGTGAADDSGLPNDRFFAVRPEGSVSTLKIQRTERGDSAVYLCASSLTGTGGSGNTIYFGEGSWLTVV.

The chain is built from TRBV20-1 and TRBJ2-5; D uncertain. The CDR3 runs to 12 residues. Trimming pared 4 bases from V and 5 bases from J, leaving 11 bases between. From germline, CDR1 is DFQATT and CDR2 SNEGSKA (reference sequence). CDR3 region: CSAMGRAETQYF. The CDR3 DNA sequence: TGCAGTGCTATGGGTCGCGCTGAGACCCAGTACTTC.

The J gene is TRBJ2-7, the V gene TRBV5-1; D is possibly TRBD1 (6 bases). The CDR3 is 13 residues long. CDR1 is SGHRS and CDR2 is YFSETQ in the germline V gene. V shed 5 bases and J shed 2 bases, with 11 bases lying between them. In DNA, the CDR3 is TGCGCCAGCAGACAGGGCAGCACCTACGAGCAGTACTTC. Its protein product is CASRQGSTYEQYF. The variable domain in full, completed from reference TRBV5-1 and TRBJ2-7, reads KAGVTQTPRYLIKTRGQQVTLSCSPISGHRSVSWYQQTPGQGLQFLFEYFSETQRNKGNFPGRFSGRQFSNSRSEMNVSTLELGDSALYLCASRQGSTYEQYFGPGTRLTVT.

The J gene is TRBJ2-2, the V gene TRBV24-1; TRBD1 agrees at 10 bases. Germline lookup yields CDR1 KGHDR and CDR2 SFDVKD. With 0 bases clipped from V and 7 bases from J, the junction kept 7 bases outside the gene matches. The CDR3 sequence is 17 residues long. CDR3 sequence: CATSDLGQGVGIGELFF. The CDR3 DNA reads TGTGCCACCAGTGATTTGGGACAGGGGGTAGGGATCGGGGAGCTGTTTTTT.

As regards this clonotype: In this CDR3 the conserved last residue, phenylalanine or tryptophan, is missing, so a read error is likely. This rearrangement joins TRBV11-2 to TRBJ2-5, with unresolved D. Germline-derived CDR1 and CDR2 are SGHAT and FQNNGV. Trimming stripped 0 bases from V and 5 bases from J, with 1 base between. The CDR3 length is 11 residues. The CDR3 nucleotides read TGTGCCAGCAGCTTAGACGAGACCCAGTACGTC. This codes for CASSLDETQYV.

This clonotype was seen ten or more times. CDR3 DNA sequence: TGCAGTGCCTACGGAATCGACGTGAAGCTGGTGGGGGCCAACGTCCTGACTTTC. Its translation is CSAYGIDVKLVGANVLTF. The rearrangement links TRBV20-1 to TRBJ2-6, with D hard to call. Per the germline V gene, CDR1 is DFQATT and CDR2 is SNEGSKA (reference sequence). V was pared by 6 bases and J by 4 bases, with 25 bases between. The CDR3 extends over 18 amino acids.

There are many counts of this clonotype. The chain carries TRBV12-3 or TRBV12-4 and TRBJ2-1; the D is unclear. Trimming removed 5 bases at V and 12 bases at J, with 11 bases between. This CDR3 is built from 11 residues. DNA for the CDR3: TGTGCCAGCAGTCCCCTAACGACGCAGTTCTTC. Protein product: CASSPLTTQFF.

The J gene is TRBJ2-5, the V gene TRBV20-1, with TRBD2 matching over 12 bases. The CDR3 totals 16 residues. Germline CDR1 is DFQATT and CDR2 is SNEGSKA (reference sequence). The V gene end was trimmed by 3 bases and the J gene end by 4 bases; junction bases not matched to a gene: 9. CDR3 sequence (DNA): TGCAGTGCTAGGTCGGCTAGCGGGGGGGCCACAGAGACCCAGTACTTC. Residues: CSARSASGGATETQYF.

This clonotype was recorded many times. The V call is TRBV6-5, the J call TRBJ2-7; 11 positions match TRBD2. The CDR3 has 18 amino acids. The J segment lost 3 bases and the V segment lost 0 bases, leaving 10 bases of the junction unmatched. Germline loops: CDR1 MNHEY, CDR2 SVGAGI. DNA of the CDR3: TGTGCCAGCAGTTACTCGGTATTTAGCGGGAGGGCCTACTACGAGCAGTACTTC. It encodes CASSYSVFSGRAYYEQYF.

This clonotype was counted only a few times. V gene TRBV20-1 combines with J gene TRBJ2-3, with TRBD1 matching 7 bases. The CDR3 has 14 residues. Germline assignment: CDR1 DFQATT and CDR2 SNEGSKA (reference sequence). With 3 bases clipped from V and 3 bases from J, the junction kept 6 bases outside the gene matches. This CDR3 is CSASIQGRTDTQYF. The CDR3 DNA follows: TGCAGTGCTAGTATACAGGGGAGAACAGATACGCAGTATTTT.

This chain connects TRBV18 to TRBJ2-5, with TRBD2 matching over 11 bases. The J segment lost 1 base and the V segment lost 4 bases, leaving 5 bases of the junction unmatched. The CDR3 consists of 16 residues. CDR1 KGHSH and CDR2 LQKENI come from the germline V gene. CDR3 coding DNA: TGTGCCAGCTCACGGGAACTAGCGGGAGTCCAAGAGACCCAGTACTTC. Translated: CASSRELAGVQETQYF.

The chain carries TRBV15 and TRBJ2-2; perhaps TRBD2 as D (7 bases). The ends were cut back, 5 bases at V and 6 bases at J, with 13 bases in the middle. The CDR3 is made up of 14 amino acids. Per the germline V gene, CDR1 is LNHNV and CDR2 is YYDKDF (reference sequence). CDR3 loop: CATSRRGAPGELFF. The CDR3 coding sequence is TGTGCCACCAGCCGACGGGGGGCTCCCGGGGAGCTGTTTTTT.

This clonotype has a count of ten or more. This chain uses TRBV27 with TRBJ2-1, with D hard to call. The CDR3 length is 14 residues. The V end lost 5 bases, the J end lost 2 bases, and 10 bases lay between the germline ends. Looked up from germline, CDR1 is MNHEY and CDR2 is SMNVEV (reference sequence). The CDR3 here is CASSPAYTYNEQFF. As DNA, the CDR3 is TGTGCCAGCAGTCCGGCATATACCTACAATGAGCAGTTCTTC.

This clonotype was counted many times. The J gene is TRBJ2-1, the V gene TRBV29-1; tentative D call: TRBD2 (6 bases). This CDR3 is 13 amino acids long. The V gene's germline CDR1 is SQVTM and CDR2 ANQGSEA. With 8 bases removed from V and 3 bases from J, the gap between germline ends came to 14 bases. The chain's CDR3 is CSHGGLVYNEQFF. The CDR3 DNA reads TGCAGCCACGGGGGTTTGGTCTACAATGAGCAGTTCTTC.

This clonotype was counted ten times or more. This chain connects TRBV4-2 to TRBJ2-2; possible D gene TRBD2, 5 bases. Germline values: CDR1 LGHNA, CDR2 YNFKEQ. With 1 base removed from V and 3 bases from J, the gap between germline ends came to 6 bases. The CDR3 has 14 residues. Here the CDR3 reads CASSQVRDTGELFF. CDR3 in DNA: TGTGCCAGCAGCCAAGTGAGGGACACCGGGGAGCTGTTTTTT.

This clonotype was observed a handful of times. The genes are TRBV6-2 or TRBV6-3 and TRBJ2-1, with D unclear. V was pared by 4 bases and J by 5 bases, with 6 bases between. From germline, CDR1 is MNHEY and CDR2 SVGEGT. The CDR3 loop spans 12 amino acids. The CDR3 DNA sequence: TGTGCCAGCAGTTCCCAAAACAATGAGCAGTTCTTC. This gives the protein CASSSQNNEQFF.

The chain links TRBV12-5 to TRBJ2-1; D is perhaps TRBD2 (5 bases). Germline CDR1 and CDR2: LGHNT and FRNRAP. CDR3 size: 13 residues. V lost 2 bases and J lost 8, with 10 bases in between. The CDR3 DNA reads TGTGCTAGTGGTTTGTTCGGGAACGATGAGCAGTTCTTC. This sequence encodes CASGLFGNDEQFF. Complete variable domain (other parts from reference TRBV12-5 and TRBJ2-1): DARVTQTPRHKVTEMGQEVTMRCQPILGHNTVFWYRQTMMQGLELLAYFRNRAPLDDSGMPKDRFSAEMPDATLATLKIQPSEPRDSAVYFCASGLFGNDEQFFGPGTRLTVL.

The CDR3 is CASSQVTHGDEQYF. The DNA for the CDR3 is TGCGCCAGCAGCCAAGTCACTCACGGGGACGAGCAGTACTTC. The chain is built from TRBV4-3 and TRBJ2-7; D may be TRBD2 (5 bases). V lost 1 base, J lost 5 bases, and 12 bases lay in between. CDR3 length: 14 amino acids. CDR1 and CDR2 from the germline V gene are LGHNA and YSLEER.

Comment on this clonotype: One end of the junction fails to match germline, which may point to a read error. The V and J genes are TRBV5-5 and TRBJ2-5; D gene uncertain. Looked up from germline, CDR1 is SGHKS and CDR2 is YYEKEE (reference sequence). This CDR3 has 13 amino acids. In DNA form, the CDR3 reads TGTGCCATCAGCCTCGGGCTCCTCTGGACCCAGTACTTC. Translation gives CAISLGLLWTQYF.

This clonotype was counted many times. The chain has TRBV2 and TRBJ2-1; no clear D. Trimming took off 4 bases at V and 2 bases at J, with 0 bases between the two ends. The CDR3 has 11 residues. The germline V gene has CDR1 SNHLY and CDR2 FYNNEI. The CDR3 sequence: CASSAYNEQFF. In nucleotides, the CDR3 is TGTGCCAGCAGTGCCTACAATGAGCAGTTCTTC.

This clonotype has a handful of counts. The chain carries TRBV20-1 and TRBJ2-3; 13 bases line up with TRBD2. Trimming removed 7 bases from V and 3 bases from J; junction bases left unmatched: 4. Looked up from germline, CDR1 is DFQATT and CDR2 is SNEGSKA (reference sequence). This CDR3 is built from 14 residues. The CDR3 spells CSVTSGRETDTQYF. The CDR3 region has the DNA TGCAGTGTTACTAGCGGGAGGGAGACAGATACGCAGTATTTT.

This clonotype has a count of ten or more. J is TRBJ2-1 and V is TRBV7-3; D is perhaps TRBD2 (5 bases). CDR1 is SGHTA and CDR2 is FQGTGA in the germline V gene. This CDR3 is 14 amino acids long. Trimming shortened V by 3 bases and J by 4 bases, and 10 bases separated the two germline ends. CDR3 DNA: TGTGCCAGCAGCTTGATCCCGGGGTACAATGAGCAGTTCTTC. Residues: CASSLIPGYNEQFF.

This clonotype was found many times. The genes are TRBV29-1 and TRBJ2-3; D remains ambiguous. The V gene's germline CDR1 is SQVTM and CDR2 ANQGSEA. This CDR3 is 15 amino acids long. V lost 4 bases to trimming and J lost 2 bases, with 16 bases between them. The CDR3 sequence: CSVVLVRALTDTQYF. The CDR3 nucleotides read TGCAGCGTTGTTTTAGTCCGGGCACTCACAGATACGCAGTATTTT.

This clonotype was recorded many times. V usage is TRBV2 and J usage is TRBJ2-3; TRBD2 matches at 12 bases. The CDR3 is 14 amino acids. V shed 10 bases and J 2 bases; nucleotides not matched to a gene: 4. Germline V gene lookup returns CDR1 SNHLY and CDR2 FYNNEI. This chain's CDR3 is CATGLAGTTDTQYF. CDR3 sequence (DNA): TGTGCCACCGGACTAGCGGGGACCACAGATACGCAGTATTTT.

V is TRBV19 and J is TRBJ2-1; D is possibly TRBD2 (5 bases). CDR1 is LNHDA, CDR2 SQIVND, per germline (reference sequence). The CDR3 has 14 residues. CDR3 in amino acids: CAASYGGTYNEQFF. The CDR3 nucleotides read TGTGCAGCCTCTTATGGAGGTACCTACAATGAGCAGTTCTTC.

The chain joins TRBV15 to TRBJ2-5; D possibly matches TRBD1 or TRBD2 (5 bases each). Germline CDR1 LNHNV, CDR2 YYDKDF (reference sequence). V was pared by 2 bases and J by 0 bases, with 13 bases between. The CDR3 has 16 residues. CDR3 sequence (DNA): TGTGCCACCAGCAGAACCGGGACCGGGTACCAAGAGACCCAGTACTTC. This gives the protein CATSRTGTGYQETQYF.